The rows below give T cell receptor beta chains drawn from one sample of a study of T cell responses to AZD1222 COVID-19 vaccine. Generated by immunoSEQ multiplex PCR, the TCRdb table keeps only in-frame clones and is missing some. The table has about 31,000 clones, around 89% seen once; the top ten hold approximately 14%. Sequences were derived from peripheral blood, sampled 28 days after the second AZD1222 dose. These receptors all come from an adult who received the AZD1222 COVID-19 vaccine. Both conserved end residues are part of each CDR3. The order of the fields is V gene, CDR3 length, CDR3 protein.

v_call: TRBV4-3
cdr3_length: 15
cdr3_aa: CASSQPRSGTGELFF

v_call: TRBV6-1
cdr3_length: 14
cdr3_aa: CASSEIDFGNTIYF

v_call: TRBV10-3
cdr3_length: 18
cdr3_aa: CAISGGLAGVPNTGELFF

v_call: TRBV28
cdr3_length: 17
cdr3_aa: CASSAGTGWGLGEKLFF

v_call: TRBV4-3
cdr3_length: 13
cdr3_aa: CASSQEGWEPQHF

v_call: TRBV19
cdr3_length: 13
cdr3_aa: CASSRGRKDTQYF

v_call: TRBV18
cdr3_length: 15
cdr3_aa: CASSPLGEGVTEAFF

v_call: TRBV4-1
cdr3_length: 16
cdr3_aa: CASSQAHGTGVYGYTF

v_call: TRBV6-5
cdr3_length: 16
cdr3_aa: CASSYSDRLQGNTIYF

v_call: TRBV19
cdr3_length: 12
cdr3_aa: CATSQGGETQYF

v_call: TRBV7-8
cdr3_length: 16
cdr3_aa: CASSPPLRYSYNEQFF

v_call: TRBV27
cdr3_length: 15
cdr3_aa: CASSPGDRGDRPQHF

v_call: TRBV7-9
cdr3_length: 13
cdr3_aa: CASSLVRGGGYTF

v_call: TRBV28
cdr3_length: 13
cdr3_aa: CATRSGSEYTQYF

v_call: TRBV5-1
cdr3_length: 19
cdr3_aa: CASSLVVVPGLLSTDTQYF

v_call: TRBV9
cdr3_length: 15
cdr3_aa: CASSGAGGLRETQYF

v_call: TRBV5-1
cdr3_length: 13
cdr3_aa: CASSVPQGNEQYF

v_call: TRBV24-1
cdr3_length: 14
cdr3_aa: CATSDLFVPGELFF

v_call: TRBV2
cdr3_length: 16
cdr3_aa: CASKGTRGATNEKLFF

v_call: TRBV6-2/TRBV6-3
cdr3_length: 12
cdr3_aa: CASSGQVEAQHF

v_call: TRBV7-6
cdr3_length: 14
cdr3_aa: CASSLEVDAQKQFF

v_call: TRBV7-6
cdr3_length: 15
cdr3_aa: CASRRTSGGANEQFF

v_call: TRBV14
cdr3_length: 14
cdr3_aa: CASSHRGDNYGYTF

v_call: TRBV18
cdr3_length: 13
cdr3_aa: CASSPGGNSPLHF

v_call: TRBV28
cdr3_length: 20
cdr3_aa: CASSLPIKVGDRVFQETQYF

v_call: TRBV20-1
cdr3_length: 18
cdr3_aa: CSASVGLRVRLGNSPLHF

v_call: TRBV5-4
cdr3_length: 16
cdr3_aa: CASSLKSTGGVYGYTF

v_call: TRBV2
cdr3_length: 12
cdr3_aa: CASTAVAYEQYF

v_call: TRBV11-3
cdr3_length: 15
cdr3_aa: CASSSRDGGTDTQYF

v_call: TRBV19
cdr3_length: 12
cdr3_aa: CASSSGRIEAFF

v_call: TRBV5-1
cdr3_length: 16
cdr3_aa: CASSRGGLAGQETQYF

v_call: TRBV7-2
cdr3_length: 15
cdr3_aa: CASVPSRQAFNEQFF

v_call: TRBV6-2/TRBV6-3
cdr3_length: 16
cdr3_aa: CASSYRPSSYNSPLHF

v_call: TRBV7-2
cdr3_length: 18
cdr3_aa: CASSLGSGWGYSNQPQHF

v_call: TRBV4-3
cdr3_length: 15
cdr3_aa: CASSQENGLVGEQFF

v_call: TRBV7-9
cdr3_length: 14
cdr3_aa: CASSPRNEVSGAFF

v_call: TRBV18
cdr3_length: 16
cdr3_aa: CASSLQEISNTGELFF

v_call: TRBV19
cdr3_length: 15
cdr3_aa: CASSIADTERTPLHF

v_call: TRBV5-6
cdr3_length: 16
cdr3_aa: CASSWDRGNMNTEAFF

v_call: TRBV5-5
cdr3_length: 16
cdr3_aa: CASSWGQGASTGELFF

v_call: TRBV19
cdr3_length: 14
cdr3_aa: CASGGTGGNQPQHF

v_call: TRBV5-8
cdr3_length: 16
cdr3_aa: CASSLENRGNNQPQHF

v_call: TRBV2
cdr3_length: 14
cdr3_aa: CASREQVVNTEAFF

v_call: TRBV10-3
cdr3_length: 13
cdr3_aa: CAITELLNYGYTF

v_call: TRBV7-8
cdr3_length: 13
cdr3_aa: CASSRDGEYGYTF

v_call: TRBV28
cdr3_length: 15
cdr3_aa: CASSFLGAKVQPQHF

v_call: TRBV19
cdr3_length: 14
cdr3_aa: CASSRTGGNYGYTF

v_call: TRBV6-5
cdr3_length: 15
cdr3_aa: CASSLAGAPRGTQYF

v_call: TRBV27
cdr3_length: 16
cdr3_aa: CASSPGTGPIPDTQYF

v_call: TRBV7-3
cdr3_length: 13
cdr3_aa: CASSFDRGYEAFF

v_call: TRBV7-9
cdr3_length: 15
cdr3_aa: CASSFLVPSNTEAFF

v_call: TRBV3-1/TRBV3-2
cdr3_length: 14
cdr3_aa: CASRTGQHTGELFF

v_call: TRBV5-1
cdr3_length: 13
cdr3_aa: CASSLQGGEKAFF

v_call: TRBV15
cdr3_length: 13
cdr3_aa: CATSETGGYGYTF

v_call: TRBV12-3/TRBV12-4
cdr3_length: 13
cdr3_aa: CASSLMGFSPLHF

v_call: TRBV4-1
cdr3_length: 14
cdr3_aa: CASNNPADKNIQYF

v_call: TRBV7-3
cdr3_length: 13
cdr3_aa: CASSSAVQETQYF

v_call: TRBV4-1
cdr3_length: 15
cdr3_aa: CASSQDQTVNYGYTF

v_call: TRBV7-3
cdr3_length: 14
cdr3_aa: CASSFDRGGYGYTF